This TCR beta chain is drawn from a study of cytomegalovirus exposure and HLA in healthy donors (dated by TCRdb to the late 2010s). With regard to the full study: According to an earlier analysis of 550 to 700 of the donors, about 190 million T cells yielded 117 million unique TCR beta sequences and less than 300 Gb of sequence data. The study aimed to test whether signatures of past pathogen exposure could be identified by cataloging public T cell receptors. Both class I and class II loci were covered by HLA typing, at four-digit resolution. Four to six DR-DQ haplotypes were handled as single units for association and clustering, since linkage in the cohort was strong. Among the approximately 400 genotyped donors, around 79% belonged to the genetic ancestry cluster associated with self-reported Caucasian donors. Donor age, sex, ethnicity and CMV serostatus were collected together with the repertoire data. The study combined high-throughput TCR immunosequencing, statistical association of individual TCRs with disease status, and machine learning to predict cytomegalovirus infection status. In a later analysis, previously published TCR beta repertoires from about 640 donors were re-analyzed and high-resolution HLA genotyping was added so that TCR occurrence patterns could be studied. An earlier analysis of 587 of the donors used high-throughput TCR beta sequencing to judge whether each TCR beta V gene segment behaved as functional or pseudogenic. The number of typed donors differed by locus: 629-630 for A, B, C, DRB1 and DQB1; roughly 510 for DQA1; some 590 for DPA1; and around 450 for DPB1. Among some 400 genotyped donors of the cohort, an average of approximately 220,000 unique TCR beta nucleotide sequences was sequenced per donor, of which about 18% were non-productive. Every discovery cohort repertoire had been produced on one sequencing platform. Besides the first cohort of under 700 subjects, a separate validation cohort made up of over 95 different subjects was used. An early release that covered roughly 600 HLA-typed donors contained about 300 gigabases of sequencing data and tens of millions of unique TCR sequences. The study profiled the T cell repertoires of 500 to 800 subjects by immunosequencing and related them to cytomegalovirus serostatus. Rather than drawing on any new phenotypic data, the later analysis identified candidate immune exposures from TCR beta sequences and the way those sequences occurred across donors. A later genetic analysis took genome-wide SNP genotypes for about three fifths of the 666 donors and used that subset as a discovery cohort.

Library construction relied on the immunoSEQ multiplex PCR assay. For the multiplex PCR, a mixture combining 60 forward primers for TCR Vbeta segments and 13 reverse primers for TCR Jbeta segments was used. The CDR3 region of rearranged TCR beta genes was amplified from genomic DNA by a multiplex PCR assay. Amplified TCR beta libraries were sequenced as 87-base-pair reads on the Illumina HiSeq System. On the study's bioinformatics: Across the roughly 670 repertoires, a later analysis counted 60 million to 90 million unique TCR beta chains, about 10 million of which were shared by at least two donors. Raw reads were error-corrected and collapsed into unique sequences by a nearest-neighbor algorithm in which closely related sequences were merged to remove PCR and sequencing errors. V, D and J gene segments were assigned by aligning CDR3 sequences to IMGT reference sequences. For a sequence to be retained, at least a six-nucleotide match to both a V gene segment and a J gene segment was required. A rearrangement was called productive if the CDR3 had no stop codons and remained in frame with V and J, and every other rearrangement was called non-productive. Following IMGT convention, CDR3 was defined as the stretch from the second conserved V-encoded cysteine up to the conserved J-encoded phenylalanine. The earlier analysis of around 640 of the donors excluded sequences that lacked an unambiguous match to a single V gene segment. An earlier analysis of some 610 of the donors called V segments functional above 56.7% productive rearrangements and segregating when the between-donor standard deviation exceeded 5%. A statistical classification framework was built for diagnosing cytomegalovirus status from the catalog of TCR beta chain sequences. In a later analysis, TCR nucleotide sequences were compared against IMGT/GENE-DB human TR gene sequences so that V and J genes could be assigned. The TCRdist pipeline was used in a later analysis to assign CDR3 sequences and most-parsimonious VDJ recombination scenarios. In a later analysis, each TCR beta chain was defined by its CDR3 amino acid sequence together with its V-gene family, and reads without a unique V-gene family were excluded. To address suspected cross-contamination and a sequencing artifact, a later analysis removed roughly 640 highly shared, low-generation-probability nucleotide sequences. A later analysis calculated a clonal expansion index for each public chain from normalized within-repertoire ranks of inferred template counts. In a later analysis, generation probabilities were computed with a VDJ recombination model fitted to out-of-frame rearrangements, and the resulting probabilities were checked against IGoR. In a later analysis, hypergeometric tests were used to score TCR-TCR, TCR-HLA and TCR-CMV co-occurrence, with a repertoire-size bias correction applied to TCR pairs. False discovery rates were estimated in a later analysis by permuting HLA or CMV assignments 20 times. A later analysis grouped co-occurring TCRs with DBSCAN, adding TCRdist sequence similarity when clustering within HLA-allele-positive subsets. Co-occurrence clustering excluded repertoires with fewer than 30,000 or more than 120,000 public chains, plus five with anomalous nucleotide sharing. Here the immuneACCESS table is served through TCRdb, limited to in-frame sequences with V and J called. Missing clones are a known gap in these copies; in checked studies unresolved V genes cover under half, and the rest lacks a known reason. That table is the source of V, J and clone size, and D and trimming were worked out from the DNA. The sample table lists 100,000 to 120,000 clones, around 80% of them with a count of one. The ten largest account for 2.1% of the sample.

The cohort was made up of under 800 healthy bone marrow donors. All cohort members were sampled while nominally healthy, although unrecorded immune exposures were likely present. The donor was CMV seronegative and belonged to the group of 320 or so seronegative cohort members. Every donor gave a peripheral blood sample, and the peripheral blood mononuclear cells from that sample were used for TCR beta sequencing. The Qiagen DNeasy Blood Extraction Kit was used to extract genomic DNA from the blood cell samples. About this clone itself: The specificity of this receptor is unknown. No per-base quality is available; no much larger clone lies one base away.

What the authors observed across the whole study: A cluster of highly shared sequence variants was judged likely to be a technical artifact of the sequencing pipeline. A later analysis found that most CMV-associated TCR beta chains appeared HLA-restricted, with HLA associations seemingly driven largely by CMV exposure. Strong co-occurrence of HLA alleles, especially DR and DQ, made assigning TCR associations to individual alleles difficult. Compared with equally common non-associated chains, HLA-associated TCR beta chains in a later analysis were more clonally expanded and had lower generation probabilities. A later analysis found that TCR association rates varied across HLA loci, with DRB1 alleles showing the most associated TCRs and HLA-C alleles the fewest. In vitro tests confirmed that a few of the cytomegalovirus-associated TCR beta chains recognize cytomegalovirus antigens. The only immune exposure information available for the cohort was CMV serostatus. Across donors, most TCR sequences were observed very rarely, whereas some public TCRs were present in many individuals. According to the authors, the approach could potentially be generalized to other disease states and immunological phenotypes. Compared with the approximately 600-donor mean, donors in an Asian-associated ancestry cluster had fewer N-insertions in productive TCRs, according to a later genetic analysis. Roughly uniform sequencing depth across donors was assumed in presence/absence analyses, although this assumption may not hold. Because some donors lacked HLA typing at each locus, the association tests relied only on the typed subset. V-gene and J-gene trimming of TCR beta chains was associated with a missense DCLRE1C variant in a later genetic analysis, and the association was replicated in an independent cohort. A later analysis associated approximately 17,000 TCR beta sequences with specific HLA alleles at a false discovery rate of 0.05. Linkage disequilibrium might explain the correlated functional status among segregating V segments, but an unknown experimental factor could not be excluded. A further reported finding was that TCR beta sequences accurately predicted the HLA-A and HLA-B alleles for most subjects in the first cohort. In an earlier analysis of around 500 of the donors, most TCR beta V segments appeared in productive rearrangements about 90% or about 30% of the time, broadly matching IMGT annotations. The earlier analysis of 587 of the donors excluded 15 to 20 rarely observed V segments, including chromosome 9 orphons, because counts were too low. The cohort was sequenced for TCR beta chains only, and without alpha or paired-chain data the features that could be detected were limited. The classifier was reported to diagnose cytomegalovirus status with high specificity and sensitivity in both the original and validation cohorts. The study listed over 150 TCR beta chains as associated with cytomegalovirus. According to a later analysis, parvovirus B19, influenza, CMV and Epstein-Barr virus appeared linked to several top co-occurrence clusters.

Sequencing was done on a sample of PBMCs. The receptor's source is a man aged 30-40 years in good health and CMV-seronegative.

The DNA sequence follows: TGTGCCAGCAGAGAATCCGGGGAGACGCAGTATTTT. Translated, this gives CASRESGETQYF. Recombination connected TRBV6-5 to TRBJ2-3, with a tentative D gene TRBD2 over 5 matching bases. The CDR3 runs 12 residues from the cysteine to the phenylalanine. Only the CDR3 DNA stays, 36 bases, in frame from base 1. Trimming at the junction amounts to 6 bases on V and 9 bases on J, and the germline ends lie 13 bases apart. From the germline V gene, CDR1 is MNHEY and CDR2 is SVGAGI.